This is a list of T cell receptor beta chains from one sample in a study of blood T cell repertoires in COVID-19. Produced via immunoSEQ multiplex PCR; TCRdb's table is partial and in-frame only. The sample shows about 49,000 clones, approximately 95% of them seen only once. Sequencing was carried out using peripheral blood. The source is a man in his fifties or sixties with COVID-19, enrolled during active disease. The CDR3 runs from the conserved cysteine through the conserved F or W. D genes are given only for firm matches. Clone size is not always given. Where it is, it says once, few, many or a class for expanded clones.

d_call j_call v_call clone_size cdr3_aa
TRBD1 TRBJ1-1 TRBV2 . CASSLRTGENTEAFF
TRBD1 TRBJ1-3 TRBV20-1 . CSASEGTGGVSGNTIYF
TRBD1 TRBJ2-7 TRBV15 once CATSRVGTGKAEQYF
. TRBJ1-3 TRBV5-1 . CASSLDTGSGGNTIYF
. TRBJ1-1 TRBV28 . CASRRSGGGTEAFF
. TRBJ1-2 TRBV13 . CASSLGLGRSPYGYTF
TRBD2 TRBJ2-1 TRBV24-1 . CATGLAGAYEQFF
TRBD1 TRBJ1-5 TRBV28 . CASSLASATGGNQPQHF
TRBD1 TRBJ1-1 TRBV13 . CATTNRGNTEAFF
. TRBJ1-4 TRBV28 . CAGGPGTDNEKLFF
TRBD1 TRBJ2-1 TRBV5-1 . CASSWDRDNEQFF
. TRBJ1-5 TRBV7-8 . CASSGMWGPNQPQHF
TRBD1 TRBJ2-7 TRBV7-8 . CASSLETRDRLVATSLDKQYF
. TRBJ1-5 TRBV3-1/TRBV3-2 . CASSQDLTGGNQPQHF
. TRBJ1-5 TRBV6-1 . CASSEQGSSNQPQHF
TRBD2 TRBJ2-3 TRBV2 . CASSVSGGAVDTQYF
TRBD1 TRBJ1-5 TRBV28 . CASSLTQGGGSNQPQHF
. TRBJ2-5 TRBV18 once CASSPGTKEIQYF
TRBD1 TRBJ1-3 TRBV7-7 . CASSPPQWFQTGAGNTIYF
. TRBJ1-1 TRBV4-1 . CASSQFGGNTEAFF
. TRBJ2-2 TRBV19 . CASSISLELPLPDTGELFF
. TRBJ2-2 TRBV3-1/TRBV3-2 . CASSQDSRITGELFF
. TRBJ1-2 TRBV6-4 . CASSDGEGLENGYTF
. TRBJ2-3 TRBV7-2 . CASSLSGWTDTQYF
TRBD1 TRBJ1-2 TRBV5-4 . CASSPGTAYGYTF
TRBD1 TRBJ1-1 TRBV9 . CASSPGTGVITEAFF
TRBD1 TRBJ1-2 TRBV27 . CASGQGYGYTF
. TRBJ1-1 TRBV12-3/TRBV12-4 . CASSPRRGTEAFF
. TRBJ1-6 TRBV12-3/TRBV12-4 . CASSLDSNSPLHF
TRBD1 TRBJ1-4 TRBV5-4 . CASSLTGGPNEKLFF
TRBD2 TRBJ2-2 TRBV28 . CASIRDGVAGGRELFF
TRBD1 TRBJ2-2 TRBV9 . CASSLRQGAGTGELFF